This T cell receptor beta chain was sequenced during a study of blood T cell repertoires in COVID-19. Study in general: Acute and convalescent COVID-19 specimens originated in the United States, Italy and Spain. T cells, B-cell-depleted T cells, or PBMCs supplied cDNA or gDNA.

Original methodology: Reference gene primers were amplified, and this amplification served to estimate nucleated cell counts. Measured with immunoSEQ multiplex PCR; TCRdb has only the in-frame clones, and not every one. V, J and clone size are taken as reported in that table, and D and trimming were inferred from the DNA itself. The sample shows around 61,000 clones, about 81% of them seen only once. Germline V gene data show CDR1 as SNHLY and CDR2 as FYNNEI. Trimming cost V 8 bases and J 3 bases; bases outside gene matches: 5. The CDR3 has 14 residues. The table lists this clone with a few counts. The chain employs TRBV2 and TRBJ1-5; 9 bases map to TRBD1. The specimen sequenced was peripheral blood. This receptor was identified in a man older than 75 with acute or convalescent COVID-19. DNA for the CDR3: TGTGCCAGCCGGGACAGGGCCTTCAATCAGCCCCAGCATTTT. It yields the protein CASRDRAFNQPQHF.